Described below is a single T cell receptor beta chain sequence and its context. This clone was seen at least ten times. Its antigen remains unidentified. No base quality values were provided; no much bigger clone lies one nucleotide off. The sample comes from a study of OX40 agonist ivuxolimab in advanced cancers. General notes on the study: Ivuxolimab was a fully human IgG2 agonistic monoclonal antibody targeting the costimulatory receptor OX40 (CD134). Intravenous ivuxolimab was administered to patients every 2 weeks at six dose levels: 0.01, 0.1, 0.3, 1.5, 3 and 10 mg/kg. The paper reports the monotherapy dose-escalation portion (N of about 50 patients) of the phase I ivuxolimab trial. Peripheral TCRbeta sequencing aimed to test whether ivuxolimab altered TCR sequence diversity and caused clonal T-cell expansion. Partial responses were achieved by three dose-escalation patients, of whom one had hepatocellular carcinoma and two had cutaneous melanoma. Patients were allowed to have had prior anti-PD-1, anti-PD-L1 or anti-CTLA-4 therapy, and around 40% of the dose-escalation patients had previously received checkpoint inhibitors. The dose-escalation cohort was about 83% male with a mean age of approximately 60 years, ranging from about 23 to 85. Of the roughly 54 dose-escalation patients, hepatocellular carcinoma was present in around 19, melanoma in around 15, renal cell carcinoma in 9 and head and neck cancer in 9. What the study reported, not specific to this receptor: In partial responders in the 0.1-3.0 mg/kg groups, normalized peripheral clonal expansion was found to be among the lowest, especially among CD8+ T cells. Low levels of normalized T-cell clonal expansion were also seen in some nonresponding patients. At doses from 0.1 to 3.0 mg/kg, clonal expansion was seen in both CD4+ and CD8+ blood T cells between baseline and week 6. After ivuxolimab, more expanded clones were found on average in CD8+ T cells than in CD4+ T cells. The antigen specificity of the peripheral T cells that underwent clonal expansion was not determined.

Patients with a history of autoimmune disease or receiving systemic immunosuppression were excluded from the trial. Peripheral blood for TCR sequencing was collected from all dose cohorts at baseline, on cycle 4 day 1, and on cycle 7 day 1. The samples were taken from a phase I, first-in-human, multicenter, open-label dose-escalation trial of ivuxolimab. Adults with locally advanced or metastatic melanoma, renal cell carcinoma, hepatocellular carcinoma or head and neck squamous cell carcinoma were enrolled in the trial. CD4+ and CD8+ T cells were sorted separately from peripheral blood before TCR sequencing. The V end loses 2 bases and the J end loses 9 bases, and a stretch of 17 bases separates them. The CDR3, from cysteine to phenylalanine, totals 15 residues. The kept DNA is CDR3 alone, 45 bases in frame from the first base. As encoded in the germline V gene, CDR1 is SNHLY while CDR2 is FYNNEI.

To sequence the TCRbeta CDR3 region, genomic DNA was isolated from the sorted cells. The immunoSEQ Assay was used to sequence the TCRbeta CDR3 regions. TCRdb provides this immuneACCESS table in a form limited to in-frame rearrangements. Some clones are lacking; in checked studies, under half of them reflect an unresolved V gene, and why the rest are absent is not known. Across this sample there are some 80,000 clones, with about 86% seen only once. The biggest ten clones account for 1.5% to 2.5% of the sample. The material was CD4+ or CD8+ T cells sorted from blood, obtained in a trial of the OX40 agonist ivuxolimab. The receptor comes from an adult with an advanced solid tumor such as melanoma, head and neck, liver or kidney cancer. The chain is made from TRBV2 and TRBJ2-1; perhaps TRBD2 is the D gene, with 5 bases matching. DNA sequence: TGTGCCAGCAGTGAATGGACGACGAGGGATAGTGAGCAGTTCTTC. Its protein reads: CASSEWTTRDSEQFF.